This T cell receptor (beta chain) was found in a study of cytomegalovirus exposure and HLA in healthy donors. Concerning this clone: Antigen specificity is unknown.

Use of 60 Vbeta and 13 Jbeta primers characterized the PCR. Assay used: immunoSEQ multiplex PCR; TCRdb lists only in-frame clones, some missing. The sample contains around 180,000 clones, 75% to 90% of which appear only once. There are 16 residues in the CDR3. The V gene end was trimmed by 0 bases and the J gene end by 5 bases; junction bases not matched to a gene: 6. In germline, CDR1 is LNHNV, CDR2 YYDKDF (reference sequence). The study's findings and limits: In a later analysis, TCR beta V- and J-gene trimming showed a link to a missense DCLRE1C variant. As a later analysis revealed, most CMV-associated TCR beta chains appeared HLA-restricted.

The TCR was taken from a boy between 2 and 10 years old in good health and CMV-seronegative. Sequencing input: PBMCs. The chain carries TRBV15 and TRBJ2-3; TRBD2 matches 9 bases. The CDR3, as DNA: TGTGCCACCAGCAGAGATGGGCGGGGGGGCCTAGATACGCAGTATTTT. Protein: CATSRDGRGGLDTQYF.